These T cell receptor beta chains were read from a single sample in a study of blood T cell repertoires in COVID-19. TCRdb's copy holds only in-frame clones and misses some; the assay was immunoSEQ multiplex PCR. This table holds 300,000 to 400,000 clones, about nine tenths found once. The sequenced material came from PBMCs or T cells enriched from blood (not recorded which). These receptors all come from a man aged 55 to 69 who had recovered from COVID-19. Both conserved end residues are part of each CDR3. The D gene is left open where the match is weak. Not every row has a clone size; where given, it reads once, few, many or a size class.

CDR3nt: TGTGCCAGCAGTAGCGACAGTAACACTGAAGCTTTCTTT
CDR3aa: CASSSDSNTEAFF
j_gene: TRBJ1-1
abundance: -
v_gene: TRBV12-3/TRBV12-4
d_gene: -

CDR3nt: TGCGCCAGCAGCCCAGCTAAATCGGGGGGCACTGAAGCTTTCTTT
CDR3aa: CASSPAKSGGTEAFF
j_gene: TRBJ1-1
abundance: -
v_gene: TRBV4-1
d_gene: -

CDR3nt: TGCGCCAGCAGCACCAATCCGGGACAGGGCTACAATGAGCAGTTCTTC
CDR3aa: CASSTNPGQGYNEQFF
j_gene: TRBJ2-1
abundance: -
v_gene: TRBV4-1
d_gene: TRBD1

CDR3nt: TGTGCCACCAGACCGGGACAGGAAAGCAATCAGCCCCAGCATTTT
CDR3aa: CATRPGQESNQPQHF
j_gene: TRBJ1-5
abundance: -
v_gene: TRBV21-1
d_gene: -

CDR3nt: TGTGCCACCAGTGATTTCCGGGACAGTCAAGAGACCCAGTACTTC
CDR3aa: CATSDFRDSQETQYF
j_gene: TRBJ2-5
abundance: -
v_gene: TRBV24-1
d_gene: TRBD1

CDR3nt: TGTGCCAGCAGTTCACAAACAGGGGGTAGTTCACCCCTCCACTTT
CDR3aa: CASSSQTGGSSPLHF
j_gene: TRBJ1-6
abundance: -
v_gene: TRBV28
d_gene: TRBD1

CDR3nt: TGTGCCAGCAGTTCGACTCCTGCGGCCCTGAACACTGAAGCTTTCTTT
CDR3aa: CASSSTPAALNTEAFF
j_gene: TRBJ1-1
abundance: -
v_gene: TRBV27
d_gene: -

CDR3nt: TGTGCCAGCAGTGGGCAGGGGGAGACCCAGTACTTC
CDR3aa: CASSGQGETQYF
j_gene: TRBJ2-5
abundance: -
v_gene: TRBV2
d_gene: -

CDR3nt: TGCGCCAGCAGCTTGGTAACTAGCGGGAGTAACGGGGAGCTGTTTTTT
CDR3aa: CASSLVTSGSNGELFF
j_gene: TRBJ2-2
abundance: -
v_gene: TRBV5-1
d_gene: TRBD2

CDR3nt: TGTGCCAGCAGTTTACGGGACAGGGGGGGAACCGGGGAGCTGTTTTTT
CDR3aa: CASSLRDRGGTGELFF
j_gene: TRBJ2-2
abundance: -
v_gene: TRBV27
d_gene: TRBD1

CDR3nt: TGTGCCAGCAGTCTCTCCCCGGCAGGTGCCCTATCTGGAAACACCATATATTTT
CDR3aa: CASSLSPAGALSGNTIYF
j_gene: TRBJ1-3
abundance: -
v_gene: TRBV27
d_gene: -

CDR3nt: TGTGCCAGCAGCTTACGGGAGTACGAGCAGTACTTC
CDR3aa: CASSLREYEQYF
j_gene: TRBJ2-7
abundance: -
v_gene: TRBV11-2
d_gene: -

CDR3nt: TGTGCCAGCATCGACGGGAGAATCACTGAAGCTTTCTTT
CDR3aa: CASIDGRITEAFF
j_gene: TRBJ1-1
abundance: -
v_gene: TRBV6-5
d_gene: -

CDR3nt: TGTGCCAGTAGTCCCCGACAGTCATATGGCTACACCTTC
CDR3aa: CASSPRQSYGYTF
j_gene: TRBJ1-2
abundance: -
v_gene: TRBV19
d_gene: -

CDR3nt: TGTGCCAGCAGCGTAGCAGCAGATACGCAGTATTTT
CDR3aa: CASSVAADTQYF
j_gene: TRBJ2-3
abundance: few
v_gene: TRBV9
d_gene: -

CDR3nt: TGTGCCAGCAGCAGAGAAGGCGGGATCGCTTATGGCTACACCTTC
CDR3aa: CASSREGGIAYGYTF
j_gene: TRBJ1-2
abundance: few
v_gene: TRBV4-2
d_gene: -

CDR3nt: TGTGCCAGCAGGCAAGCTCGAGGTGAGCAGTTCTTC
CDR3aa: CASRQARGEQFF
j_gene: TRBJ2-1
abundance: -
v_gene: TRBV6-5
d_gene: -

CDR3nt: TGTGCCAGCAGCTTTTTTAGCCAAGAGACCCAGTACTTC
CDR3aa: CASSFFSQETQYF
j_gene: TRBJ2-5
abundance: -
v_gene: TRBV5-4
d_gene: -

CDR3nt: TGTGCCAGTAGGCCTCAACGGGGTTATAATTCACCCCTCCACTTT
CDR3aa: CASRPQRGYNSPLHF
j_gene: TRBJ1-6
abundance: -
v_gene: TRBV19
d_gene: -

CDR3nt: TGTGCCAGTAGTATGGCTAGCGGGAGGGCCACCGGGGAGCTGTTTTTT
CDR3aa: CASSMASGRATGELFF
j_gene: TRBJ2-2
abundance: -
v_gene: TRBV19
d_gene: TRBD2

CDR3nt: TGTGCCGGACGATGGACAGACACCGGGGAGCTGTTTTTT
CDR3aa: CAGRWTDTGELFF
j_gene: TRBJ2-2
abundance: -
v_gene: TRBV6-5
d_gene: -

CDR3nt: TGTGCCAGTGGACAGGGAGGCCAGACCCAGTACTTC
CDR3aa: CASGQGGQTQYF
j_gene: TRBJ2-5
abundance: -
v_gene: TRBV19
d_gene: TRBD1

CDR3nt: TGTGCCACCAGTGATCCACCGACAGGGAACAATGAGCAGTTCTTC
CDR3aa: CATSDPPTGNNEQFF
j_gene: TRBJ2-1
abundance: -
v_gene: TRBV24-1
d_gene: TRBD1